Listed below are T cell receptor beta chains from one sample, sequenced in a study of blood T cell repertoires in COVID-19. Clones were sequenced by immunoSEQ multiplex PCR, and TCRdb holds only the in-frame ones, with some missing. Among about 120,000 clones listed, 70% to 90% were seen once. Sequencing was performed on peripheral blood. The receptors originated from a woman aged 50 to 60 with acute or convalescent COVID-19. Each CDR3 is given with its conserved first and last residue. A D gene is named only where the DNA matches it firmly. Clone size appears in some rows only: once, few, many, or a class for an expanded clone.

size	V	D	J	DNA	CDR3
NA	TRBV27	NA	TRBJ2-7	TGTGCCAGCAGTGGGGGGTCGTACGAGCAGTACTTC	CASSGGSYEQYF
NA	TRBV27	NA	TRBJ1-5	TGTGCCAGCAGTTTAAAGGGCGGGGAGCCCCAGCATTTT	CASSLKGGEPQHF
NA	TRBV11-2	NA	TRBJ2-3	TGTGCCAGCAGCCAAGGGGTCGATCGGGCTTTT	CASSQGVDRAF
NA	TRBV7-9	NA	TRBJ2-2	TGTGCCAGCGGCCAGGGGAGGGCCGGGGAGCTGTTTTTT	CASGQGRAGELFF
NA	TRBV19	NA	TRBJ1-5	TGTGCCAGTATTCTCGGGGGCAATCAGCCCCAGCATTTT	CASILGGNQPQHF
NA	TRBV15	NA	TRBJ2-4	TGTGCCACCAGCAGAGCTCCAACTAGTCCCCTAAACATTCAGTACTTC	CATSRAPTSPLNIQYF
NA	TRBV15	NA	TRBJ2-2	TGTGCCACCAGCGTAGCGGAGGGCGGGGAGCTGTTTTTT	CATSVAEGGELFF
few	TRBV11-1	TRBD1	TRBJ1-2	TGTGCCAGCAGCCACCGGACAGGGGCTAACGGCTACACCTTC	CASSHRTGANGYTF
few	TRBV4-1	NA	TRBJ1-1	TGCGCCAGCAGCCAAGAGGGGGGAGGGAGGACTGAAGCTTTCTTT	CASSQEGGGRTEAFF
NA	TRBV7-8	NA	TRBJ2-6	TGTGCCAGCAGCTTAGTTTGGTCCGTAACAGAAGGGGCCAACGTCCTGACTTTC	CASSLVWSVTEGANVLTF
NA	TRBV24-1	TRBD1	TRBJ2-2	TGTGCCACCAGTGATTCCCGACAGGGTGTAACCGGGGAGCTGTTTTTT	CATSDSRQGVTGELFF
NA	TRBV7-2	NA	TRBJ2-5	TGTGCCAGCAGCTCTGACTGGGTACAAGAGACCCAGTACTTC	CASSSDWVQETQYF
NA	TRBV19	NA	TRBJ2-1	TGTGCCAGTAGTATAGGTTCCTTCGGCTACAATGAGCAGTTCTTC	CASSIGSFGYNEQFF
NA	TRBV10-2	NA	TRBJ2-7	TGCGCCAGCAGTTCTGTGACAGTAAGCGAGCAGTACTTC	CASSSVTVSEQYF
few	TRBV5-4	NA	TRBJ1-6	TGTGCCAGCACCCACCGGGAGTTCAATTCACCCCTCCACTTT	CASTHREFNSPLHF
NA	TRBV7-2	NA	TRBJ2-2	TGTGCCAGCAGCCTACAGGGTGGGAACACCGGGGAGCTGTTTTTT	CASSLQGGNTGELFF
once	TRBV11-2	TRBD2	TRBJ2-1	TGTGCCAGCAGCTTAACGGGGGGTCCTGAGCAGTTCTTC	CASSLTGGPEQFF
NA	TRBV6-5	NA	TRBJ1-5	TGTGCCAGCAGGGCAGGCCTATCTCCTTTGTCCCAGCATTTT	CASRAGLSPLSQHF
NA	TRBV6-1	NA	TRBJ1-1	TGTGCCAGCAGTGACCCGAGGGCGGGTGAAGCTTTCTTT	CASSDPRAGEAFF
once	TRBV11-1	TRBD2	TRBJ2-7	TGTGCCAGCAGCTTAGGGACTAGCGGGAGCTCCTACGAGCAGTACTTC	CASSLGTSGSSYEQYF
NA	TRBV19	TRBD1	TRBJ1-5	TGTGCCAGTCGGACAGGGGGCAATCAGCCCCAGCATTTT	CASRTGGNQPQHF
NA	TRBV14	NA	TRBJ1-1	TGTGCCAGCAGCCCTCACAGGGACGGCACTGAAGCTTTCTTT	CASSPHRDGTEAFF
NA	TRBV30	TRBD1	TRBJ2-7	TGTGCCTGGAGTATCCGGGACAGGAGAGAGTACGAGCAGTACTTC	CAWSIRDRREYEQYF
few	TRBV7-9	TRBD1	TRBJ1-6	TGTGCCAGCAGCTTAGACGGGACAGGTTATTCACCCCTCCACTTT	CASSLDGTGYSPLHF
NA	TRBV20-1	NA	TRBJ2-3	TGCAGTGCTAGTGGCAGGGGCGCGGGAGATACGCAGTATTTT	CSASGRGAGDTQYF
NA	TRBV6-2/TRBV6-3	NA	TRBJ1-1	TGTGCCAGCAGTTACTCGCAGGGGCTGGTGAGCACTGAAGCTTTCTTT	CASSYSQGLVSTEAFF
NA	TRBV10-1	NA	TRBJ1-5	TGCGCCAGCACGGGGACACGGGGTGGGGGTTATCAGCCCCAGCATTTT	CASTGTRGGGYQPQHF
once	TRBV9	TRBD1	TRBJ1-1	TGTGCCAGCAGCGTAGACAGGGGGGATACTGAAGCTTTCTTT	CASSVDRGDTEAFF
NA	TRBV24-1	NA	TRBJ2-5	TGTGCCACCAGTGACTGGGGGCAGACCCAGTACTTC	CATSDWGQTQYF
NA	TRBV4-3	TRBD1	TRBJ1-4	TGCGCCAGCAGCCAAGGGGACAGGGATAGCGAAAAACTGTTTTTT	CASSQGDRDSEKLFF
NA	TRBV4-2	TRBD2	TRBJ2-1	TGTGCCAGCAGCCAAGCCCTAGCGGGGCAGGAAGATGAGCAGTTCTTC	CASSQALAGQEDEQFF
NA	TRBV5-5	NA	TRBJ2-7	TGTGCCAGCAGCGGCCGGGGAGAGCAGTACTTC	CASSGRGEQYF
NA	TRBV4-1	NA	TRBJ2-7	TGCGCCAGCAGCCAAGAACAGTACCGCTACGAGCAGTACTTC	CASSQEQYRYEQYF
NA	TRBV7-9	NA	TRBJ1-1	TGTGCCAGCAGCTTACCTTCCCCCTCAGCTGAAGCTTTCTTT	CASSLPSPSAEAFF
NA	TRBV25-1	TRBD1	TRBJ2-7	TGTGCCAGCAGTGGTACAGGGGGTTGGGCGCAGTACTTC	CASSGTGGWAQYF
once	TRBV7-2	TRBD2	TRBJ2-1	TGTGCCAGCAGCTCGGTAGCGGGGTCTTACAATGAGCAGTTCTTC	CASSSVAGSYNEQFF
NA	TRBV25-1	NA	TRBJ1-5	TGTGCCAGCAGGGGGGGAGGCAATCAGCCCCAGCATTTT	CASRGGGNQPQHF
NA	TRBV10-3	NA	TRBJ2-3	TGTGCCATCAGTGATAATACAGATACGCAGTATTTT	CAISDNTDTQYF
NA	TRBV30	NA	TRBJ2-3	TGTGCCTGGAGTGAAAATAACCCGGGACTTTCCACAGATACGCAGTATTTT	CAWSENNPGLSTDTQYF
NA	TRBV6-5	NA	TRBJ1-2	TGTGCCAGCATCCAAGGAGACGGTAATTCCTATGGCTACACCTTC	CASIQGDGNSYGYTF
NA	TRBV19	NA	TRBJ1-2	TGTGCCAGTAGTATTGGGGGGACCTATGGCTACACCTTC	CASSIGGTYGYTF
NA	TRBV11-2	TRBD2	TRBJ2-3	TGTGCCAGCAGCTTAGCCCCGAAGTCGCGGGAGACAAGAGATACGCAGTATTTT	CASSLAPKSRETRDTQYF